A single sample is the source of the 13 T cell receptor beta chains below, sequenced in a study of T cell changes during pregnancy in multiple sclerosis (dated by TCRdb to between 2018 and 2021). Receptors were amplified or captured by the immunoSEQ multiplex PCR assay. TCRdb took over this immuneACCESS table, retaining in-frame rearrangements with V and J assigned. Such tables are incomplete; in checked studies, under half of the missing clones stem from an unresolved V gene, and the remainder is unexplained. The sample data list about 20,000 clones, and about 90% of these were observed just once. The ten largest clones add up to 0.67% of the sample. This specimen consisted of CD4+ T cells from peripheral blood mononuclear cells, obtained in the third trimester of pregnancy. The receptors originated from a female donor in good health, enrolled as a control in a pregnancy study.

The chain has TRBV19 and TRBJ1-1, with D possibly TRBD1 on 6 matching bases. The V end lost 3 bases, the J end lost 7 bases, and 9 bases lay between the germline ends. CDR3 length: 12 residues. Per the germline V gene, CDR1 is LNHDA and CDR2 is SQIVND (reference sequence). CDR3 in DNA: TGTGCCAGTAGTATTAGGGGGGGTGAAGCTTTCTTT. Amino acid sequence: CASSIRGGEAFF.

The chain employs TRBV2 and TRBJ1-5, with 12 bases identical to TRBD1. Per germline, CDR1 SNHLY and CDR2 FYNNEI. Germline trimming cut 5 bases from V and 4 bases from J; bases unmatched to any gene: 6. The CDR3 length is 16 residues. CDR3 loop: CASSSGTGGHNQPQHF. Here the CDR3 DNA reads TGTGCCAGCAGTTCCGGGACAGGGGGCCATAATCAGCCCCAGCATTTT.

The chain carries TRBV7-2 and TRBJ2-3; perhaps TRBD2 as D (5 bases). Germline V gene data show CDR1 as SGHTA and CDR2 as FQGNSA. This CDR3 region has 12 residues. The germline V and J ends were trimmed by 4 bases and 7 bases, with 9 bases remaining between them. The CDR3 DNA reads TGTGCCAGCAGCTCGTCTAGCAATACGCAGTATTTT. Translating gives CASSSSSNTQYF.

The rearrangement joins TRBV7-6 to TRBJ2-5; D is ambiguous. Germline V gene lookup returns CDR1 SGHVS and CDR2 FNYEAQ. This CDR3 spans 12 amino acids. Trimming took off 5 bases at V and 1 base at J, with 5 bases between the two ends. The CDR3 DNA sequence: TGTGCCAGCAGCCGTCCCCAAGAGACCCAGTACTTC. This encodes CASSRPQETQYF.

The chain has TRBV5-4 and TRBJ2-7; 13 nucleotides line up with TRBD2. The CDR3 has 17 residues. Germline V gene lookup returns CDR1 SGHNT and CDR2 YYREEE (reference sequence). The V gene end was trimmed by 4 bases and the J gene end by 2 bases; junction bases not matched to a gene: 9. This CDR3 reads CASSRGLAGELTYEQYF. For the CDR3, the DNA is TGTGCCAGCAGCCGCGGACTAGCGGGGGAGCTCACCTACGAGCAGTACTTC.

This clone was seen just once. This chain links TRBV18 with TRBJ1-5; no clear D gene. Germline V gives CDR1 KGHSH, CDR2 LQKENI. V gave up 0 bases and J gave up 1 base, with 10 bases separating them. The CDR3 length is 16 residues. Here the CDR3 DNA reads TGTGCCAGCTCACCACCCGTGGGAGGGAGCAATCAGCCCCAGCATTTT. It translates to CASSPPVGGSNQPQHF.

V is TRBV20-1 and J is TRBJ2-5; 8 nucleotides line up with TRBD1. The CDR3 covers 11 residues. Trimming removed 6 bases from V and 3 bases from J; junction bases left unmatched: 0. Germline CDR1 is DFQATT and CDR2 is SNEGSKA (reference sequence). In DNA, the CDR3 is TGCAGTGCGGGACAGGAAGAGACCCAGTACTTC. Encoded protein: CSAGQEETQYF.

This sequence joins TRBV7-7 and TRBJ2-5; TRBD1 agrees at 10 bases. CDR3 length: 15 amino acids. Germline-derived CDR1 and CDR2 are SSHAT and FNYEAQ (reference sequence). V shed 5 bases, J shed 5 bases, and the junction held 8 bases outside the gene matches. The CDR3 protein is CASSPVTGGGETQYF. The CDR3 coding sequence is TGTGCCAGCAGCCCGGTGACAGGGGGCGGGGAGACCCAGTACTTC.

The chain employs TRBV11-3 and TRBJ2-5, with D uncertain. There are 12 residues in the CDR3. Trimming removed 1 base from V and 6 bases from J, with 6 bases in between. Germline V gene lookup returns CDR1 SGHNT and CDR2 YENEEA. The CDR3 DNA sequence: TGTGCCAGCAGCTTAGCTGGGCAGACCCAGTACTTC. It yields the protein CASSLAGQTQYF.

V and J are TRBV27 and TRBJ2-2, with 10 bases aligning to TRBD2. The CDR3 length is 17 residues. J gave up 6 bases and V 6 bases, and 13 bases lay outside the gene matches. Germline V gives CDR1 MNHEY, CDR2 SMNVEV (reference sequence). In DNA, the CDR3 is TGTGCCAGCAGCCGAAGGGCGGTTAGCGGGGGGTCCGGGGAGCTGTTTTTT. Its protein is CASSRRAVSGGSGELFF.

This sequence joins TRBV4-3 and TRBJ1-2, with D perhaps matching TRBD1 (5 bases). Germline CDR1 reads LGHNA; CDR2 reads YSLEER. The CDR3 has 14 amino acids. The germline V and J ends were trimmed by 0 bases and 13 bases, with 18 bases remaining between them. CDR3 in DNA: TGCGCCAGCAGCCAAGATTGGGGCAGGTATCCCTCCACCTTC. Its translation: CASSQDWGRYPSTF.

The chain couples TRBV12-5 to TRBJ1-2; a possible D gene is TRBD1 (6 bases). V was shortened by 9 bases and J by 6 bases, with 14 bases between the two germline ends. From germline, CDR1 is LGHNT and CDR2 FRNRAP. The CDR3 is 12 residues long. The CDR3 coding sequence is TGTGCTAGCCTTGGACAGCAGAATGGCTACACCTTC. This encodes CASLGQQNGYTF.

This rearrangement joins TRBV11-3 to TRBJ1-5; 7 bases are a match to TRBD1. The V segment lost 2 bases and the J segment 3 bases; nucleotides outside the gene matches: 7. Germline assignment: CDR1 SGHNT and CDR2 YENEEA. The CDR3 has 16 residues. The CDR3 sequence: CASSLKSRGDNQPQHF. The CDR3 DNA sequence: TGTGCCAGCAGCTTAAAAAGCAGGGGGGACAATCAGCCCCAGCATTTT.